This T cell receptor (beta chain) was sequenced during a study of T-cell reconstitution after alpha-beta-depleted transplantation in children. During its preparation, the TCRbeta library received unique molecular identifiers. TCRdb redid the calling of the PCR reads with MiXCR, one entry per CDR3 protein. The sample lists about 200,000 distinct CDR3 sequences; 6.6% were seen once. The CDR3 totals 13 residues. Germline lookup yields CDR1 MRHNA and CDR2 SNTAGT. V was cut by 0 bases and J by 5 bases, with 4 bases left in between. Study-wide results and limits: In patients about two months after transplant, alpha-beta T cells reportedly arose from several hundred expanded graft clones. When one year had passed after transplant, most T-cell counts and diversity came from newly produced T cells.

The sample holds a few counts of this clonotype. The antigen remains undetermined. The V call is TRBV6-4, the J call TRBJ2-2; unclear D gene. This TCR derives from a boy aged 2 to 9 with acute lymphoblastic leukemia, due to receive a stem cell transplant. The sequenced sample was PBMCs, obtained before TCRalphabeta/CD19-depleted stem cell transplant. The CDR3 DNA follows: TGTGCCAGCAGTGACTCGATGACCGGGGAGCTGTTTTTT. Residues: CASSDSMTGELFF.